The 19 T cell receptor beta chains listed next were all sequenced from one sample in a study of blood T cell repertoires in COVID-19. Assay: immunoSEQ multiplex PCR; the TCRdb copy retains only in-frame clones and omits some. The table has roughly 81,000 clones, about 83% seen once. The sequenced material came from peripheral blood. These receptors all come from a man in his thirties or forties with acute or convalescent COVID-19.

V gene TRBV6-5 combines with J gene TRBJ2-7, with a tentative D call TRBD1 (6 bases). This CDR3 is 13 amino acids long. Deletions cut 6 bases from V and 6 bases from J, with 15 bases between. Germline V gives CDR1 MNHEY, CDR2 SVGAGI. The CDR3 coding sequence is TGTGCCAGCAGCCAGGGGAATTCCGTCGAGCAGTACTTC. It specifies CASSQGNSVEQYF.

V is TRBV15 and J is TRBJ2-1, with 13 bases fitting TRBD2. The CDR3 is 17 amino acids. CDR1 and CDR2 from the germline V gene are LNHNV and YYDKDF (reference sequence). Trimming at V came to 6 bases and at J to 7 bases, leaving 12 bases not matched to a gene. DNA of the CDR3: TGTGCCACCAGTCCAGAGGAGACTAGCGGGAGGAGTAATGAGCAGTTCTTC. Translated: CATSPEETSGRSNEQFF.

The genes are TRBV6-6 and TRBJ2-7, with D maybe TRBD1 (5 bases). The CDR3 totals 16 residues. Deletions cut 6 bases from V and 0 bases from J, with 18 bases between. Germline V lookup: CDR1 MNHNY, CDR2 SVGAGI (reference sequence). This chain's CDR3 is CASSQGLAGNSYEQYF. CDR3 sequence (DNA): TGTGCCAGCAGCCAAGGCCTGGCAGGGAACTCCTACGAGCAGTACTTC.

The J gene is TRBJ2-7, the V gene TRBV3-1 (or the pseudogene TRBV3-2); 8 positions match TRBD2. The CDR3 covers 14 residues. Unmatched junction bases numbered 8, after V lost 3 bases and J lost 7 bases. CDR1 is LGHDT and CDR2 is YNNKEL in the germline V gene (reference sequence). CDR3: CASSQSGSLGEQYF. As DNA, the CDR3 is TGTGCCAGCAGCCAGAGCGGGAGTTTGGGGGAGCAGTACTTC.

This clone was counted only a few times. The rearrangement links TRBV5-1 to TRBJ2-2; TRBD2 agrees at 8 bases. CDR1 is SGHRS, CDR2 YFSETQ, per germline. CDR3 length: 14 amino acids. The V segment lost 4 bases and the J segment 4 bases; nucleotides outside the gene matches: 3. The CDR3 is CASSARGGTGELFF. Written as DNA, the CDR3 is TGCGCCAGCAGCGCCCGGGGGGGCACCGGGGAGCTGTTTTTT. The variable domain in full, completed from reference TRBV5-1 and TRBJ2-2, reads KAGVTQTPRYLIKTRGQQVTLSCSPISGHRSVSWYQQTPGQGLQFLFEYFSETQRNKGNFPGRFSGRQFSNSRSEMNVSTLELGDSALYLCASSARGGTGELFFGEGSRLTVL.

The gene calls are TRBV5-5 and TRBJ1-5; no clear D gene. The CDR3 consists of 16 residues. Germline assignment: CDR1 SGHKS and CDR2 YYEKEE (reference sequence). V lost 2 bases and J 5 bases, leaving 17 bases between the germline ends. The CDR3 sequence is CASSFFMAAGDQPQHF. In nucleotides, the CDR3 is TGTGCCAGCAGCTTCTTTATGGCAGCCGGGGATCAGCCCCAGCATTTT.

There are many counts of this clone. The chain couples TRBV5-6 to TRBJ2-7, with 11 positions matching TRBD1. The CDR3 has 15 residues. Germline assignment: CDR1 SGHDT and CDR2 YYEEEE. Germline trimming cut 2 bases from V and 4 bases from J; bases unmatched to any gene: 5. CDR3 protein: CASSFGTGGLYEQYF. CDR3 DNA sequence: TGTGCCAGCAGCTTCGGGACAGGGGGTTTGTACGAGCAGTACTTC.

The chain carries TRBV19 and TRBJ1-1; possible D gene TRBD1, 5 bases. The V gene's germline CDR1 is LNHDA and CDR2 SQIVND (reference sequence). V lost 6 bases, J lost 1 base, and 24 bases lay in between. This CDR3 region has 18 residues. In nucleotides, the CDR3 is TGTGCCAGTAGCCCCCGTTGGGCGAAAATTCAGGGGAACACTGAAGCTTTCTTT. Its protein is CASSPRWAKIQGNTEAFF.

V and J are TRBV11-1 and TRBJ2-3, with D hard to call. Germline V gives CDR1 SGHAT, CDR2 FQDESV (reference sequence). This CDR3 contains 15 residues. Trimming left V 5 bases short and J 2 bases short, with 14 bases between. Written as DNA, the CDR3 is TGTGCCAGCAGCCCGAACCCGGTATACACAGATACGCAGTATTTT. Translation: CASSPNPVYTDTQYF.

The V gene is TRBV14, the J gene TRBJ1-2; D may be TRBD1 (6 bases). V gave up 6 bases and J gave up 3 bases, with 14 bases separating them. This CDR3 contains 14 residues. Germline values: CDR1 SGHDN, CDR2 FVKESK. CDR3 sequence reads: CASRPDSSYYGYTF. The CDR3 bases are TGTGCCAGCAGGCCGGACAGCTCCTACTATGGCTACACCTTC.

This rearrangement joins TRBV11-1 to TRBJ2-5; 7 bases align to TRBD1. This CDR3 is built from 14 residues. V was pared by 1 base and J by 6 bases, with 5 bases of the junction left unmatched. Germline CDR1 SGHAT, CDR2 FQDESV (reference sequence). For the CDR3, the DNA is TGTGCCAGCAGCTTAGTACAGGGGTTGCAGACCCAGTACTTC. As protein: CASSLVQGLQTQYF.

Only a few counts were recorded for this clone. The CDR3 nucleotides read TGTGCCAGCAGCCCCGGGGAAGCGGAGACTGAAGCTTTCTTT. Protein sequence: CASSPGEAETEAFF. The chain links TRBV21-1 to TRBJ1-1. TRBV21-1 is recorded as a pseudogene. The CDR3 totals 14 residues.

The chain is built from TRBV5-5 and TRBJ2-1; possibly TRBD1 for D (6 bases). The CDR3 totals 12 residues. Trimming cost V 2 bases and J 13 bases, with 13 bases left between them. From germline, CDR1 is SGHKS and CDR2 YYEKEE (reference sequence). CDR3 amino acids: CASSLDRLNQFF. For the CDR3, the DNA is TGTGCCAGCAGCTTAGACAGGCTAAATCAGTTCTTC.

V usage is TRBV7-9 and J usage is TRBJ2-5, with D possibly matching TRBD1 (6 bases). V was pared by 5 bases and J by 2 bases, with 21 bases between. Germline V gene lookup returns CDR1 SEHNR and CDR2 FQNEAQ (reference sequence). The CDR3 totals 17 residues. CDR3 bases: TGTGCCAGCAGCCGACATATCCGTGGGACACCACAAGAGACCCAGTACTTC. As protein: CASSRHIRGTPQETQYF. The full variable domain, in which reference TRBV7-9 and TRBJ2-5 provide the parts outside the CDR3, is DTGVSQNPRHKITKRGQNVTFRCDPISEHNRLYWYRQTLGQGPEFLTYFQNEAQLEKSRLLSDRFSAERPKGSFSTLEIQRTEQGDSAMYLCASSRHIRGTPQETQYFGPGTRLLVL.

This clone appeared a single time. J is TRBJ1-5 and V is TRBV18; the D is unclear. CDR1 and CDR2 (germline): KGHSH, LQKENI. Trimming left V 3 bases short and J 7 bases short, with 13 bases between. This CDR3 region has 14 residues. Here the CDR3 DNA reads TGTGCCAGCTCACCTTCGTCGGGTGGGCAGCCCCAGCATTTT. It translates to CASSPSSGGQPQHF.

The chain uses TRBV5-1 and TRBJ2-1; 7 bases are a match to TRBD1. CDR3 length equals 13 residues. The V gene's germline CDR1 is SGHRS and CDR2 YFSETQ. J gave up 6 bases and V 0 bases, and 0 bases lay outside the gene matches. The CDR3 region has the DNA TGCGCCAGCAGCTTGGAGGGGGCCAATGAGCAGTTCTTC. It is translated as CASSLEGANEQFF. The variable domain in full, with the rest retrieved from reference TRBV5-1 and TRBJ2-1, is KAGVTQTPRYLIKTRGQQVTLSCSPISGHRSVSWYQQTPGQGLQFLFEYFSETQRNKGNFPGRFSGRQFSNSRSEMNVSTLELGDSALYLCASSLEGANEQFFGPGTRLTVL.

This sequence joins TRBV5-1 and TRBJ2-1, with TRBD1 matching over 11 bases. Trimming cost V 0 bases and J 4 bases; bases outside gene matches: 12. This CDR3 comprises 19 residues. Germline CDR1 SGHRS, CDR2 YFSETQ. CDR3 amino acids: CASSLVGQGAQYFYNEQFF. The CDR3 DNA sequence: TGCGCCAGCAGCTTGGTAGGACAGGGGGCGCAGTATTTTTACAATGAGCAGTTCTTC.

The chain uses TRBV28 and TRBJ2-7; D might be TRBD1 (7 bases). Germline-derived CDR1 and CDR2 are MDHEN and SYDVKM. CDR3 length equals 18 residues. Trimming removed 6 bases from V and 2 bases from J, with 26 bases in between. The CDR3 coding sequence is TGTGCCAGCAGATTGACAGGGCCCGTGGGAGGCTTCACCTACGAGCAGTACTTC. The encoded protein is CASRLTGPVGGFTYEQYF.

The rearrangement joins TRBV5-4 to TRBJ2-1, with D maybe TRBD1 (6 bases). CDR3 length equals 16 residues. Germline V gives CDR1 SGHNT, CDR2 YYREEE (reference sequence). The ends were cut back, 5 bases at V and 9 bases at J, with 24 bases in the middle. CDR3 nucleotides: TGTGCCAGCAGTTCCGCTACCGGGACAAAAAGTACTGAGCAGTTCTTC. Its protein product is CASSSATGTKSTEQFF. Combining the CDR3 with reference TRBV5-4 and TRBJ2-1 gives the whole variable domain ETGVTQSPTHLIKTRGQQVTLRCSSQSGHNTVSWYQQALGQGPQFIFQYYREEENGRGNFPPRFSGLQFPNYSSELNVNALELDDSALYLCASSSATGTKSTEQFFGPGTRLTVL.